This T cell receptor (beta chain) was recorded in a study of CD8 T cells in ankylosing spondylitis (dated by TCRdb to the late 2010s). Looking at the study overall: The study profiled T cell receptor beta repertoires in healthy donors and ankylosing spondylitis patients to find disease-linked TCR variants. The full study cohort was made up of about two dozen ankylosing spondylitis patients and about a hundred healthy donors. Peripheral blood was sampled, and synovial fluid was additionally collected from ankylosing spondylitis patients.

This clonotype was observed a few times. Its antigen is currently not known. It has no much larger one-base neighbor in the sample; base qualities were not kept. The germline V gene (reference sequence) provides CDR1 SEHNR and CDR2 FQNEAQ. Trimming accounts for 2 bases at V and 7 bases at J, while the number of junction bases matched to no gene is 7. The CDR3 has 17 amino acids, counting the end cysteine and phenylalanine. The read is trimmed to its CDR3 DNA, 51 bases read in frame from base 1. Study-wide findings and limitations: A TCR beta motif made up of fewer than 10 highly homologous amino acid variants appeared to be characteristic of blood from ankylosing spondylitis patients. The disease-linked clones had a CD8+ phenotype and were found at relatively low frequencies in peripheral blood. The disease-linked clones were reported to be significantly enriched in matched synovial fluid samples from ankylosing spondylitis patients. Some TCR beta motif variants had previously been reported in synovial fluid and blood of reactive arthritis patients, which suggested common disease-initiation mechanisms.

Sequencing was carried out with an Illumina HiSeq 2500. Quantitative 5'-RACE with molecular barcodes was the method used to prepare the TCR beta libraries. From the authors' description of their analysis: To identify disease-linked TCR variants, a new computational method was used, one built on a probabilistic model of VDJ rearrangement. In TCRdb, the public reads were trimmed at Q25 with fastp and aligned with MiXCR, with productive beta chains retained. Rows are combined by CDR3 protein, so each entry shows the most common genes and DNA. The V and J calls and clone size come from TCRdb's table, not from the authors' own analysis. In this sample the table shows 750,000 to 850,000 distinct CDR3 sequences, roughly 10% of which occur a single time. The ten top clones hold more than 0.5% of the sample.

Sequencing was performed on blood, either unsorted or a sorted T cell fraction (not recorded which). The chain uses TRBV7-9 and TRBJ2-1; 14 bases in the junction line up with TRBD2. The sequence was obtained from a male donor with ankylosing spondylitis. The CDR3: CASSLYLTSGRANEQFF. The DNA sequence follows: TGTGCCAGCAGCTTATATCTGACTAGCGGGAGGGCGAATGAGCAGTTCTTC. With the portions outside the CDR3 filled from the reference TRBV7-9 and TRBJ2-1 genes, the complete variable region becomes DTGVSQNPRHKITKRGQNVTFRCDPISEHNRLYWYRQTLGQGPEFLTYFQNEAQLEKSRLLSDRFSAERPKGSFSTLEIQRTEQGDSAMYLCASSLYLTSGRANEQFFGPGTRLTVL.